The 7 T cell receptor beta chains below come from one sample, sequenced in a study of regulatory T cells in long-lasting Graves disease (dated by TCRdb to the early 2020s). The sample's time point, from its label and the paper: newly diagnosed GD, antithyroid drugs for less than 3 months. For both TCR sequencing and RNA sequencing, RNA was extracted from PBMCs in TRIzol. Library preparation used multiplex PCR. TCRdb records Illumina HiSeq 4000 as the sequencer. To build TCR beta libraries, CDR3 regions were amplified by Arm-PCR using iRepertoire HTBI primers. The raw public data were reprocessed by TCRdb itself: fastp quality trimming at Q25, MiXCR clonotype calling, in-frame beta chains only. One record per CDR3 amino acid sequence lists the most common genes and DNA. This sample is represented by about 420,000 distinct CDR3 sequences; around 15% of them were singletons. The top ten clones comprise less than 30% of the sample.

The sample was also linked to a second study, of T cells in Graves' hyperthyroidism and ophthalmopathy.

The sample here was peripheral blood mononuclear cells (PBMCs), taken at new diagnosis, from a patient treated with antithyroid drugs. These TCRs come from a young woman with Graves disease. Donor details come from another sample of the same person, matched by shared clones.

This clonotype appeared many times. CDR3 sequence: CSARIPGGADTEAFF. The CDR3 nucleotides read TGCAGTGCTAGAATTCCGGGTGGGGCTGACACTGAAGCTTTCTTT. This sequence joins TRBV20-1 and TRBJ1-1; tentative D call: TRBD1 (5 bases). V was pared by 2 bases and J by 3 bases, with 16 bases between. The CDR3 runs to 15 residues. Germline V lookup: CDR1 DFQATT, CDR2 SNEGSKA (reference sequence).

This clonotype was seen repeatedly, ten times or more. J is TRBJ2-1 and V is TRBV27, with TRBD2 matching over 7 bases. V lost 2 bases and J lost 3; bases outside the gene matches: 7. The CDR3 consists of 16 residues. CDR1 is MNHEY and CDR2 is SMNVEV in the germline V gene (reference sequence). The CDR3 region is CASSLGAGEYYNEQFF. The CDR3 DNA sequence: TGTGCCAGCAGTTTAGGGGCGGGGGAGTACTACAATGAGCAGTTCTTC.

Turning to this clonotype: A much larger clone is a single base away; this may be a read error. The genes are TRBV4-1 and TRBJ2-7; D not resolved. Trimming took off 4 bases at V and 4 bases at J, with 17 bases between the two ends. This CDR3 region has 15 residues. Germline values: CDR1 MGHRA, CDR2 YSYEKL. The CDR3 DNA reads as TGCGCCAGCAGCCCTCGGGTCGAACTTTTTTACGAGCAGTACTTC. It specifies CASSPRVELFYEQYF.

This clonotype was seen only once. The rearrangement links TRBV6-2 or TRBV6-3 to TRBJ1-4; 7 bases match TRBD1. Germline V gene lookup returns CDR1 MNHEY and CDR2 SVGEGT. The CDR3 spans 15 residues. The V and J ends lost 6 bases and 5 bases, in that order; junction bases with no gene match: 9. CDR3 in amino acids: CASRIGTALNEKLFF. CDR3 nucleotides: TGTGCCAGCAGAATCGGGACAGCTCTCAATGAAAAACTGTTTTTT.

The J gene is TRBJ2-1, the V gene TRBV20-1, with D maybe TRBD2 (5 bases). There are 15 residues in the CDR3. Germline CDR1 DFQATT, CDR2 SNEGSKA (reference sequence). V shed 3 bases and J shed 0 bases, with 12 bases lying between them. CDR3 bases: TGCAGTGCTAGTCCCGGACTGAGCTCCTACAATGAGCAGTTCTTC. As protein: CSASPGLSSYNEQFF.

The CDR3 protein is CASSYLGASGSSGANVLTF. CDR3 coding DNA: TGTGCCAGCAGTTACTTGGGGGCTAGCGGCTCCTCTGGGGCCAACGTCCTGACTTTC. This chain joins TRBV6-5 and TRBJ2-6, with a possible D match to TRBD2 (7 bases). The CDR3 totals 19 residues. V lost 1 base and J lost 0, with 16 bases in between. Per the germline V gene, CDR1 is MNHEY and CDR2 is SVGAGI.

This clonotype was recorded once. V gene TRBV18 combines with J gene TRBJ2-6; D gene ambiguous. The CDR3 totals 18 residues. Germline CDR1 reads KGHSH; CDR2 reads LQKENI. Deletions cut 4 bases from V and 4 bases from J, with 20 bases between. For the CDR3, the DNA is TGTGCCAGCTCACTATGGTCACCTCAAGAGGCGGGGGCCAACGTCCTGACTTTC. Its protein is CASSLWSPQEAGANVLTF.